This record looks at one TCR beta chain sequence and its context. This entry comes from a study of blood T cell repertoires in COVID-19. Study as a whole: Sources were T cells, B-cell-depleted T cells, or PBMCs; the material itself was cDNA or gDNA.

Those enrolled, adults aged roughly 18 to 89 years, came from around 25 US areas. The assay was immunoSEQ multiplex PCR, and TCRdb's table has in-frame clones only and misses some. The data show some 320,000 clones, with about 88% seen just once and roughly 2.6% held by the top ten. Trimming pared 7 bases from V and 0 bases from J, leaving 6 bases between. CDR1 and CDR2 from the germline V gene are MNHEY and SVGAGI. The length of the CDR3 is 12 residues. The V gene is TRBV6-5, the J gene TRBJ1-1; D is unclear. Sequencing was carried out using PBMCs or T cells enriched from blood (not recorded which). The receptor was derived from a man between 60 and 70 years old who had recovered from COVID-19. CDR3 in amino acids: CASTTVNTEAFF. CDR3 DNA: TGTGCCAGCACCACGGTGAACACTGAAGCTTTCTTT.